This TCR beta chain was obtained from a study of blood T cell repertoires in COVID-19. The assay was immunoSEQ multiplex PCR, and TCRdb's table has in-frame clones only and misses some. The sample records 60,000 to 70,000 clones, 80% to 90% being singletons. Per the germline V gene, CDR1 is KGHSH and CDR2 is LQKENI. The germline V and J ends were trimmed by 0 bases and 0 bases, with 11 bases remaining between them. This CDR3 spans 16 amino acids. The receptor was derived from a woman aged 80 or older with active COVID-19. Sequenced sample: peripheral blood. The chain couples TRBV18 to TRBJ1-1, with D tentatively TRBD1 (6 bases). The CDR3 coding sequence is TGTGCCAGCTCACCACCGGACCCAGGGGTGAACACTGAAGCTTTCTTT. Amino acids: CASSPPDPGVNTEAFF.